Below, 17 T cell receptor beta chains from the same sample are listed, as sequenced in a study of T cells in localized non-small cell lung cancer (dated by TCRdb to about 2020). Libraries were prepared through the immunoSEQ multiplex PCR assay. Here the immuneACCESS table is served through TCRdb, limited to in-frame sequences with V and J called. Missing clones are a known gap in these copies; in checked studies unresolved V genes cover under half, and the rest lacks a known reason. Within this sample are 60,000 to 75,000 clones, with approximately 80% of them counted one time only. The ten largest make up roughly 5% of the sample. Sample: PBMCs, taken before any cancer treatment. The receptors come from a man aged 35-69 years with stage II lung adenocarcinoma.

The genes are TRBV6-1 and TRBJ2-1; possibly TRBD1 for D (6 bases). Trimming took 4 bases from V and 0 from J, leaving 10 bases between them. The length of the CDR3 is 15 residues. Germline CDR1 is MNHNS and CDR2 is SASEGT. CDR3 region: CASSGTASSYNEQFF. DNA of the CDR3: TGTGCCAGCAGTGGGACAGCGAGCTCCTACAATGAGCAGTTCTTC.

This clone came up once. This sequence joins TRBV28 and TRBJ1-1, with D perhaps TRBD1 (5 bases). V lost 6 bases and J lost 0, with 11 bases in between. This CDR3 comprises 14 residues. Germline-derived CDR1 and CDR2 are MDHEN and SYDVKM. The CDR3: CASSPGQVNTEAFF. The CDR3 nucleotides are TGTGCCAGCAGCCCTGGACAAGTGAACACTGAAGCTTTCTTT.

This clone was picked up one time. The V call is TRBV5-4, the J call TRBJ2-2; no clear D. Trimming removed 5 bases at V and 2 bases at J, with 10 bases between. The CDR3 is 14 residues long. Per the germline V gene, CDR1 is SGHNT and CDR2 is YYREEE (reference sequence). The CDR3 loop is CASSQQINTGELFF. In nucleotides, the CDR3 is TGTGCCAGCAGTCAACAGATAAACACCGGGGAGCTGTTTTTT.

The V gene is TRBV7-2, the J gene TRBJ1-6, with D unclear. V shed 1 base and J shed 9 bases, with 10 bases lying between them. The CDR3 spans 14 residues. Germline CDR1 SGHTA, CDR2 FQGNSA. The CDR3 DNA follows: TGTGCCAGCAGCTTAGGTGGGTCTCGTTCACCCCTCCACTTT. It codes for CASSLGGSRSPLHF.

A note on this clone: The junction departs from the called germline gene at one end, perhaps through a read error. The rearrangement links TRBV7-7 to TRBJ2-1; 10 bases agree with TRBD2. Germline V gene lookup returns CDR1 SSHAT and CDR2 FNYEAQ (reference sequence). The CDR3 runs to 15 residues. CDR3 nucleotide sequence: TGTGCTAGCAGCTTACGTCTAGCGGGAGAGAGTGAGCAGTTCTTC. It specifies CASSLRLAGESEQFF. Full variable domain (missing parts from reference TRBV7-7 and TRBJ2-1): GAGVSQSPRYKVTKRGQDVTLRCDPISSHATLYWYQQALGQGPEFLTYFNYEAQPDKSGLPSDRFSAERPEGSISTLTIQRTEQRDSAMYRCASSLRLAGESEQFFGPGTRLTVL.

The chain recombines TRBV27 with TRBJ2-7; the match to TRBD2 covers 8 bases. V dropped 6 bases and J dropped 2; count of bases not matched to a gene: 6. The CDR3 consists of 14 residues. The germline CDR1 and CDR2 sequences are MNHEY and SMNVEV (reference sequence). The CDR3 DNA reads TGTGCCAGCAGGAGGACGGGAGGGCCCTACGAGCAGTACTTC. Encoded protein: CASRRTGGPYEQYF.

The chain is built from TRBV29-1 and TRBJ2-1; 9 nucleotides agree with TRBD1. The germline V gene has CDR1 SQVTM and CDR2 ANQGSEA. This CDR3 is 14 amino acids long. Germline trimming cut 3 bases from V and 6 bases from J; bases unmatched to any gene: 6. The CDR3 spells CSVDGTGLGNEQFF. The CDR3 nucleotides are TGCAGCGTTGATGGGACAGGGTTAGGCAATGAGCAGTTCTTC.

CDR3 nucleotide sequence: TGTGCCAGCAGTTCCCTGTCCTACGAGCAGTACTTC. This sequence encodes CASSSLSYEQYF. This chain uses TRBV6-5 with TRBJ2-7, with D uncertain. The CDR3 totals 12 residues. Between the trimmed V and J ends, which lost 4 bases and 1 base, there was a span of 5 bases. Germline V gene lookup returns CDR1 MNHEY and CDR2 SVGAGI.

The table lists this clone with a count of one. This chain connects TRBV2 to TRBJ2-1; 8 bases are shared with TRBD1. J gave up 3 bases and V 4 bases, and 5 bases lay outside the gene matches. The CDR3 length is 15 residues. CDR1 is SNHLY, CDR2 FYNNEI, per germline. Here the CDR3 DNA reads TGTGCCAGCAGTGTAGACAGGGGCAGCTACAATGAGCAGTTCTTC. Protein: CASSVDRGSYNEQFF.

The rearrangement links TRBV7-9 to TRBJ2-2; D perhaps matches TRBD1 (6 bases). Germline V gene sequence: CDR1 SEHNR, CDR2 FQNEAQ (reference sequence). Trimming left V 7 bases short and J 2 bases short, with 14 bases between. The CDR3 has 15 residues. The CDR3 is CASKKVDRNTGELFF. DNA for the CDR3: TGTGCCAGCAAAAAGGTGGACAGAAACACCGGGGAGCTGTTTTTT. Based on the CDR3 plus reference TRBV7-9 and TRBJ2-2, the full variable domain is DTGVSQNPRHKITKRGQNVTFRCDPISEHNRLYWYRQTLGQGPEFLTYFQNEAQLEKSRLLSDRFSAERPKGSFSTLEIQRTEQGDSAMYLCASKKVDRNTGELFFGEGSRLTVL.

The chain links TRBV6-5 to TRBJ2-7, with a tentative D call TRBD1 (5 bases). This CDR3 contains 14 residues. Germline CDR1 is MNHEY and CDR2 is SVGAGI. The V and J ends lost 9 bases and 3 bases respectively, with 18 bases between them. This chain's CDR3 is CASWGSHPYYEQYF. CDR3 sequence (DNA): TGTGCCAGTTGGGGCTCTCATCCCTACTACGAGCAGTACTTC.

The rearrangement joins TRBV7-9 to TRBJ2-7, with 7 nucleotides matching TRBD1. There are 19 residues in the CDR3. Germline loops: CDR1 SEHNR, CDR2 FQNEAQ (reference sequence). V dropped 4 bases and J dropped 1; count of bases not matched to a gene: 19. Here the CDR3 DNA reads TGTGCCAGCAGCTCCACTTACCCGGGACAGCCCTTTACTTCCTACGAGCAGTACTTC. The encoded protein is CASSSTYPGQPFTSYEQYF.

The genes are TRBV12-5 and TRBJ1-4, with 7 bases that match TRBD1. The CDR3 spans 16 residues. Germline CDR1 reads LGHNT; CDR2 reads FRNRAP. The V segment lost 1 base and the J segment 5 bases; nucleotides outside the gene matches: 7. The CDR3 sequence: CASGLAIQGMNEKLFF. The CDR3, as DNA: TGTGCTAGTGGTTTGGCTATACAGGGGATGAATGAAAAACTGTTTTTT.

This clone was picked up a small number of times. The chain has TRBV7-9 and TRBJ1-5; no firm D call. The CDR3 spans 12 residues. V was trimmed by 5 bases and J by 3 bases, leaving 5 bases between them. Germline CDR1 SEHNR, CDR2 FQNEAQ (reference sequence). This CDR3 reads CASSRDNQPQHF. In DNA form, the CDR3 reads TGTGCCAGCAGCAGGGACAATCAGCCCCAGCATTTT.

The V gene is TRBV9, the J gene TRBJ2-3; D gene uncertain. The CDR3 is 14 residues long. V was cut by 0 bases and J by 3 bases, with 8 bases left in between. Per germline, CDR1 SGDLS and CDR2 YYNGEE. The CDR3 coding sequence is TGTGCCAGCAGCGTAGTCCCCCGTACAGATACGCAGTATTTT. It yields the protein CASSVVPRTDTQYF.

This chain joins TRBV7-2 and TRBJ2-1, with TRBD2 identical over 9 bases. CDR1 and CDR2 (germline): SGHTA, FQGNSA. CDR3 length: 16 amino acids. V trimming: 5 bases; J trimming: 9 bases; junction bases outside the gene matches: 14. DNA for the CDR3: TGTGCCAGCAGCGCCCCTAGCGGGATAGGTGCGACTGAGCAGTTCTTC. This gives the protein CASSAPSGIGATEQFF.

This rearrangement joins TRBV15 to TRBJ2-7; perhaps D is TRBD1 or TRBD2 (5 bases each). V lost 0 bases and J 3 bases, leaving 9 bases between the germline ends. Germline assignment: CDR1 LNHNV and CDR2 YYDKDF (reference sequence). The CDR3 contains 14 residues. The CDR3: CATSREGEVYEQYF. The CDR3 nucleotides are TGTGCCACCAGCAGAGAGGGGGAAGTCTACGAGCAGTACTTC.